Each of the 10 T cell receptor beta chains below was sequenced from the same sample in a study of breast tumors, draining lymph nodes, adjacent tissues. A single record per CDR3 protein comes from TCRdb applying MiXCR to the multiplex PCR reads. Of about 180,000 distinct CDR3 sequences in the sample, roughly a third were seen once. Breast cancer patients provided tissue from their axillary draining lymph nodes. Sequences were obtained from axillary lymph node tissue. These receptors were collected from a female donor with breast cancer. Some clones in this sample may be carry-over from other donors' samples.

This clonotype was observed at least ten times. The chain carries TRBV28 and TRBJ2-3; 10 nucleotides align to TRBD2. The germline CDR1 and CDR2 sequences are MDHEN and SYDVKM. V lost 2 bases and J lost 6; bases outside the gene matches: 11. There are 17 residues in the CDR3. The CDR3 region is CASSLGAAGGPEDTQYF. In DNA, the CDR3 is TGTGCCAGCAGTTTAGGGGCAGCGGGAGGGCCGGAGGATACGCAGTATTTT. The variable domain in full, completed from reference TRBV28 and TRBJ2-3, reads DVKVTQSSRYLVKRTGEKVFLECVQDMDHENMFWYRQDPGLGLRLIYFSYDVKMKEKGDIPEGYSVSREKKERFSLILESASTNQTSMYLCASSLGAAGGPEDTQYFGPGTRLTVL.

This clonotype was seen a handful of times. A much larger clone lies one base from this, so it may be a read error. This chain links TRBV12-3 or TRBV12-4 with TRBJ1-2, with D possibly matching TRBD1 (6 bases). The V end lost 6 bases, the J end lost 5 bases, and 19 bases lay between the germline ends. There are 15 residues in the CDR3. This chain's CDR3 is CASSDRTAPGYGYTF. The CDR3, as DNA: TGTGCCAGCAGCGACCGGACAGCCCCCGGTTATGGCTACACCTTC.

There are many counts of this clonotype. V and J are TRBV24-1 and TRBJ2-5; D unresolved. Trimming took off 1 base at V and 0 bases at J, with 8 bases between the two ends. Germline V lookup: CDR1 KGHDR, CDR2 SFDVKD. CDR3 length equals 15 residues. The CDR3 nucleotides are TGTGCCACCAGTGATTTTGGGAAAGACCAAGAGACCCAGTACTTC. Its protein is CATSDFGKDQETQYF.

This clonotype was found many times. CDR3 amino acids: CASSIDQHRFSYNSPLHF. The CDR3 DNA is TGTGCCAGTAGTATAGATCAACACAGGTTCTCCTATAATTCACCCCTCCACTTT. The rearrangement uses TRBV19 and TRBJ1-6; the D gene is possibly TRBD1 (5 bases). Trimming left V 0 bases short and J 0 bases short, with 12 bases between. Germline assignment: CDR1 LNHDA and CDR2 SQIVND (reference sequence). This CDR3 has 18 amino acids.

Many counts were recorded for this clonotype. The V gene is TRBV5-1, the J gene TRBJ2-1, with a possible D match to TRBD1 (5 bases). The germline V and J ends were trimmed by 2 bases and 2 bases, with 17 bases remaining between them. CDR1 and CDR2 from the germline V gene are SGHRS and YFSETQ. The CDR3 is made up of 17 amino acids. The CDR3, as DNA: TGCGCCAGCAGCTTTTACCCCCCAGACAGAACCTACAATGAGCAGTTCTTC. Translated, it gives CASSFYPPDRTYNEQFF.

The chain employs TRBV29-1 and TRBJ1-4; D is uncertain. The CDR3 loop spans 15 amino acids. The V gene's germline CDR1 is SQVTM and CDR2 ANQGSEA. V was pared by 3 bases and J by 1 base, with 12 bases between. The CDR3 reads CSVEGSVGTNEKLFF. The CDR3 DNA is TGCAGCGTTGAGGGGTCCGTGGGAACTAATGAAAAACTGTTTTTT.

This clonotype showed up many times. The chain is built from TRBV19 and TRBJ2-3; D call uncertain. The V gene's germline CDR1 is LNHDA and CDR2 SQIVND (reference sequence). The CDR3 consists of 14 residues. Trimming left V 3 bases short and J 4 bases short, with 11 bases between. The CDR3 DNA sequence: TGTGCCAGTAGTATCGGGCTCCCCCCAGATACGCAGTATTTT. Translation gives CASSIGLPPDTQYF.

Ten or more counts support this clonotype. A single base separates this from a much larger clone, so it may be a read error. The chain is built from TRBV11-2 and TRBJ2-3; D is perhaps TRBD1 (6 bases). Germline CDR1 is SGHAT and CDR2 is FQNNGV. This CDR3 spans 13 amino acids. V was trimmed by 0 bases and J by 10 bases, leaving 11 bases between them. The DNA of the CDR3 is TGTGCCAGCAGCTTAGACCAGGGGACGGCGCAGTATTTT. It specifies CASSLDQGTAQYF. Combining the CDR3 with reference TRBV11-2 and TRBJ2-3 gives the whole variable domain EAGVAQSPRYKIIEKRQSVAFWCNPISGHATLYWYQQILGQGPKLLIQFQNNGVVDDSQLPKDRFSAERLKGVDSTLKIQPAKLEDSAVYLCASSLDQGTAQYFGPGTRLTVL.

The DNA for the CDR3 is TGTGCCAGCAGTTACGGACAGGGGTTTTACGAGCAGTACTTC. It encodes CASSYGQGFYEQYF. This chain links TRBV6-2 or TRBV6-3 with TRBJ2-7; TRBD1 matches at 9 bases. CDR1 and CDR2 (germline): MNHEY, SVGEGT. The length of the CDR3 is 14 residues. Trimming removed 2 bases from V and 4 bases from J; junction bases left unmatched: 3.

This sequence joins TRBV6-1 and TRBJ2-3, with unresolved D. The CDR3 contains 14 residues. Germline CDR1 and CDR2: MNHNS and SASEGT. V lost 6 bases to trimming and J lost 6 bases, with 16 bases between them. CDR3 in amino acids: CASSLDRGLDTQYF. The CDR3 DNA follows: TGTGCCAGCAGCCTCGACCGTGGTTTGGATACGCAGTATTTT.